This record concerns one T cell receptor (beta chain) sequence. CDR1 and CDR2 from the germline V gene are MGHDK and SYGVNS. This CDR3 has 14 amino acids. The germline V and J ends were trimmed by 6 bases and 2 bases, with 11 bases remaining between them. The data stem from a study of blood T cell repertoires in COVID-19. Overall study context: Samples representing acute and convalescent COVID-19 were sourced from the United States, Italy and Spain. Nucleic acid was either cDNA or gDNA, and it came from T cells, B-cell-depleted T cells, or PBMCs.

In the original analysis: Nucleated cell number was recorded as an estimate derived from reference gene primer amplification. Here immunoSEQ multiplex PCR was the method, and the copy in TCRdb shows in-frame clones only, minus some. V and J calls and clone size are as listed in that table; D and trimming were resolved from the DNA. This table holds 120,000 to 150,000 clones, 85% found once. The sample taken for sequencing was PBMCs or T cells enriched from blood (not recorded which). This receptor was identified in a middle-aged woman who had recovered from COVID-19. The chain carries TRBV25-1 and TRBJ2-1; the D gene is possibly TRBD1 (6 bases). CDR3 region: CASRQTGAYNEQFF. CDR3 coding DNA: TGTGCCAGCAGGCAGACAGGAGCCTACAATGAGCAGTTCTTC.